The 20 T cell receptor beta chains given below trace back to one sample, sequenced in a study of OX40 agonist ivuxolimab in advanced cancers. The protocol was immunoSEQ multiplex PCR, while the TCRdb copy is restricted to in-frame clones and leaves out a portion. Of about 48,000 clones in the sample, over 75% were seen once. Sample: CD4+ or CD8+ T cells sorted from blood, taken in a trial of the OX40 agonist ivuxolimab. The receptor set was obtained from an adult with an advanced solid tumor such as melanoma, head and neck, liver or kidney cancer.

This sequence joins TRBV4-1 and TRBJ2-2; tentatively, D is TRBD2 (5 bases). Between the trimmed V and J ends, which lost 3 bases and 6 bases, there was a span of 11 bases. Germline V gene sequence: CDR1 MGHRA, CDR2 YSYEKL. This CDR3 is built from 14 residues. The CDR3 loop reads CASSHRDSSGELFF. In DNA form, the CDR3 reads TGCGCCAGCAGCCACCGGGATAGTTCCGGGGAGCTGTTTTTT.

The DNA for the CDR3 is TGTGCCATAGGGGACAGCCTCGTGGCCGGGGAGCTGTTTTTT. It is translated as CAIGDSLVAGELFF. J is TRBJ2-2 and V is TRBV19; 7 positions match TRBD1. V dropped 10 bases and J dropped 6; count of bases not matched to a gene: 11. Per the germline V gene, CDR1 is LNHDA and CDR2 is SQIVND (reference sequence). This CDR3 has 14 amino acids.

The chain employs TRBV6-1 and TRBJ2-2; TRBD2 matches 8 bases. CDR3 length equals 16 residues. V shed 1 base, J shed 1 base, and the junction held 2 bases outside the gene matches. Germline V gene data show CDR1 as MNHNS and CDR2 as SASEGT. The CDR3 region has the DNA TGTGCCAGCAGTGAAGGGACTAGCCTGAACACCGGGGAGCTGTTTTTT. Translated: CASSEGTSLNTGELFF.

A note on this clone: A junction end diverges from the germline sequence, so it may reflect a read error. CDR3 region: CAGSLGRQGFYGYTF. The DNA for the CDR3 is TGTGCCGGCAGCTTAGGACGACAGGGATTCTATGGCTACACCTTC. V usage is TRBV7-9 and J usage is TRBJ1-2; 7 bases align to TRBD1. CDR1 is SEHNR and CDR2 is FQNEAQ in the germline V gene (reference sequence). This CDR3 contains 15 residues. The full variable domain, its missing parts supplied by reference TRBV7-9 and TRBJ1-2, is DTGVSQNPRHKITKRGQNVTFRCDPISEHNRLYWYRQTLGQGPEFLTYFQNEAQLEKSRLLSDRFSAERPKGSFSTLEIQRTEQGDSAMYLCAGSLGRQGFYGYTFGSGTRLTVV.

The chain uses TRBV27 and TRBJ2-5; no clear D. The assigned J gene may be wrong: the sequence end matches TRBJ2-7 better. The length of the CDR3 is 15 residues. Germline CDR1 and CDR2: MNHEY and SMNVEV (reference sequence). CDR3 nucleotide sequence: TGTGCCAGCAGTTTATCGAACAGCCACGTCTACGAGCAGTACTTC. Its translation is CASSLSNSHVYEQYF.

DNA for the CDR3: TGTGCCAGCAGCCAACTATCAGATACGCAGTATTTT. Translating it yields CASSQLSDTQYF. The chain employs TRBV14 and TRBJ2-3, with D unresolved. The CDR3 runs to 12 residues. V was cut by 2 bases and J by 4 bases, with 4 bases left in between. Germline loops: CDR1 SGHDN, CDR2 FVKESK.

V is TRBV6-5 and J is TRBJ2-2, with a weak D call TRBD2 (6 bases). Germline CDR1 is MNHEY and CDR2 is SVGAGI. CDR3 length: 14 amino acids. V lost 5 bases and J lost 2, with 9 bases in between. In DNA, the CDR3 is TGTGCCAGCAGTGAGGGACTTAACACCGGGGAGCTGTTTTTT. This translates into CASSEGLNTGELFF.

The rearrangement links TRBV7-8 to TRBJ2-3; 15 nucleotides align to TRBD2. This CDR3 comprises 17 residues. V shed 5 bases, J shed 4 bases, and the junction held 7 bases outside the gene matches. Looked up from germline, CDR1 is SGHVS and CDR2 is FQNEAQ. CDR3 nucleotides: TGTGCCAGCAGCGTAGGACTAGCGGGGGGGCATCCAGATACGCAGTATTTT. This sequence encodes CASSVGLAGGHPDTQYF.

The chain couples TRBV19 to TRBJ2-7; 9 bases map to TRBD2. V was pared by 6 bases and J by 5 bases, with 11 bases of the junction left unmatched. The CDR3 is made up of 15 amino acids. Germline assignment: CDR1 LNHDA and CDR2 SQIVND (reference sequence). CDR3 amino acids: CASSTNSGSLNEQYF. The CDR3 DNA reads as TGTGCCAGTAGCACCAATAGCGGGAGTCTCAACGAGCAGTACTTC. The full variable domain, in which reference TRBV19 and TRBJ2-7 provide the parts outside the CDR3, is DGGITQSPKYLFRKEGQNVTLSCEQNLNHDAMYWYRQDPGQGLRLIYYSQIVNDFQKGDIAEGYSVSREKKESFPLTVTSAQKNPTAFYLCASSTNSGSLNEQYFGPGTRLTVT.

The chain carries TRBV28 and TRBJ2-1; 8 positions agree with TRBD2. The length of the CDR3 is 16 residues. Germline V gene data show CDR1 as MDHEN and CDR2 as SYDVKM. J gave up 1 base and V 4 bases, and 6 bases lay outside the gene matches. DNA of the CDR3: TGTGCCAGCAGTTCGCCAGCGGGAGAATCCTACAATGAGCAGTTCTTC. Translated: CASSSPAGESYNEQFF. Filled out from reference TRBV28 and TRBJ2-1, the complete variable domain reads DVKVTQSSRYLVKRTGEKVFLECVQDMDHENMFWYRQDPGLGLRLIYFSYDVKMKEKGDIPEGYSVSREKKERFSLILESASTNQTSMYLCASSSPAGESYNEQFFGPGTRLTVL.

The rearrangement links TRBV7-6 to TRBJ2-2, with 8 bases identical to TRBD1. The CDR3 contains 15 residues. J gave up 5 bases and V 5 bases, and 7 bases lay outside the gene matches. Looked up from germline, CDR1 is SGHVS and CDR2 is FNYEAQ. CDR3 bases: TGTGCCAGCAGCATTAGGACAGGGCATACCGGGGAGCTGTTTTTT. Residues: CASSIRTGHTGELFF.

The chain couples TRBV7-9 to TRBJ2-2, with TRBD1 matching 9 bases. With 5 bases clipped from V and 1 base from J, the junction kept 5 bases outside the gene matches. Per germline, CDR1 SEHNR and CDR2 FQNEAQ (reference sequence). This CDR3 spans 16 amino acids. DNA of the CDR3: TGTGCCAGCAGCACAGGGGACAGGGTGAACACCGGGGAGCTGTTTTTT. Protein: CASSTGDRVNTGELFF.

V usage is TRBV7-3 and J usage is TRBJ2-5, with TRBD2 identical over 8 bases. The germline CDR1 and CDR2 sequences are SGHTA and FQGTGA. Trimming took 5 bases from V and 3 from J; bases not matched to a gene: 11. This CDR3 has 16 amino acids. In DNA form, the CDR3 reads TGTGCCAGCAGCCTGGGACTAGAACAGTACAAAGAGACCCAGTACTTC. It translates to CASSLGLEQYKETQYF.

J is TRBJ1-1 and V is TRBV6-5, with 7 bases lining up with TRBD1. Germline-derived CDR1 and CDR2 are MNHEY and SVGAGI. The CDR3 extends over 15 amino acids. Trimming cost V 6 bases and J 0 bases; bases outside gene matches: 7. CDR3 sequence: CASSVGQAMNTEAFF. The CDR3 nucleotides are TGTGCCAGCAGCGTCGGACAGGCGATGAACACTGAAGCTTTCTTT.

The rearrangement uses TRBV2 and TRBJ2-5, with TRBD2 as a possible D gene (5 bases). The CDR3 is 16 amino acids. The germline V gene encodes CDR1 SNHLY and CDR2 FYNNEI. The V end was cut by 3 bases, the J end by 2 bases, with 16 bases between. CDR3 nucleotides: TGTGCCAGCAGTGAGGGTTGGCGGGCGGAACAAGAGACCCAGTACTTC. It yields the protein CASSEGWRAEQETQYF.

The CDR3 bases are TGTGCCAGCAGCTTAAAAACAGGGTTCAGGATGGACACTGAAGCTTTCTTT. Translated, it gives CASSLKTGFRMDTEAFF. This rearrangement joins TRBV5-5 to TRBJ1-1; possible D gene TRBD1, 6 bases. The germline V and J ends were trimmed by 2 bases and 3 bases, with 20 bases remaining between them. CDR1 SGHKS and CDR2 YYEKEE come from the germline V gene (reference sequence). This CDR3 has 17 residues.

The chain has TRBV7-9 and TRBJ2-7; tentative D call: TRBD1 (6 bases). The CDR3 loop spans 16 amino acids. Trimming pared 4 bases from V and 6 bases from J, leaving 22 bases between. Germline loops: CDR1 SEHNR, CDR2 FQNEAQ (reference sequence). The DNA for the CDR3 is TGTGCCAGCAGCTCCAACCTTTACCGGACAGATTCCGAGCAGTACTTC. This sequence encodes CASSSNLYRTDSEQYF.

The sample holds one count of this clone. The V call is TRBV28, the J call TRBJ2-2; no clear D gene. The CDR3 runs 13 residues. The germline CDR1 and CDR2 sequences are MDHEN and SYDVKM. V was trimmed by 6 bases and J by 3 bases, leaving 8 bases between them. The CDR3 spells CASSSGYTGELFF. DNA of the CDR3: TGTGCCAGCAGCTCTGGGTACACCGGGGAGCTGTTTTTT.

J is TRBJ2-7 and V is TRBV7-6, with D possibly being TRBD1 or TRBD2 (5 bases each). This CDR3 is built from 15 residues. Germline CDR1 SGHVS, CDR2 FNYEAQ. With 5 bases removed from V and 4 bases from J, the gap between germline ends came to 18 bases. The CDR3: CASSPKAGARYEQYV. CDR3 in DNA: TGTGCCAGCAGCCCCAAGGCCGGGGCTAGATACGAGCAGTACGTC.

This clone was seen a few times. The V call is TRBV7-9, the J call TRBJ1-3; tentatively, D is TRBD1 (6 bases). V lost 5 bases to trimming and J lost 1 base, with 12 bases between them. CDR1 is SEHNR and CDR2 is FQNEAQ in the germline V gene (reference sequence). The CDR3 sequence is 15 residues long. CDR3 coding DNA: TGTGCCAGCAGCGAGCTTGGACAGTCTGGAAACACCATATATTTT. It codes for CASSELGQSGNTIYF.